This is a list of T cell receptor beta chains from one sample in a study of T cells after yellow fever vaccination. In TCRdb, the 5' RACE reads were re-called with MiXCR into one record per CDR3 protein. This table holds about 150,000 distinct CDR3 sequences, more than 6.5% found once. Sequencing was performed on CD4+ T cells sorted from PBMCs, taken 10 days after the yellow fever booster vaccination. These TCRs come from a young man who received the YFV17D yellow fever vaccine. Both conserved end residues are part of each CDR3. The order of the fields is CDR3 DNA, CDR3 protein, J gene, D gene, clone size, V gene, CDR3 length. A D gene is named only where the DNA matches it firmly. Some rows have no size entry. The others give once, few or many, or a class for an expanded clone.

TGTGCCAGCAGTTCAAGCGGGACAGGGCTTGGCTACACCTTC,CASSSSGTGLGYTF,TRBJ1-2,TRBD1,many,TRBV28,14
TGTGCCACCAGCAGAGGCGACTGGTCGGACTATGGCTACACCTTC,CATSRGDWSDYGYTF,TRBJ1-2,.,few,TRBV15,15
TGTGCCAGCCTTACGGGACCGCCGTCGACGCAGTATTTT,CASLTGPPSTQYF,TRBJ2-3,.,many,TRBV6-1,13
TGTGCCAGCTCACCGCTAGCGGGAGCAGATACGCAGTATTTT,CASSPLAGADTQYF,TRBJ2-3,TRBD2,many,TRBV18,14
TGTGCCAGCAGCTTCGAATTAAGTGCCAAAAACATTCAGTACTTC,CASSFELSAKNIQYF,TRBJ2-4,.,many,TRBV11-2,15
TGTGCCAGCAGAAAAACAGGGGTAGATACGCAGTATTTT,CASRKTGVDTQYF,TRBJ2-3,TRBD1,many,TRBV6-5,13
TGTGCCAGCAGCAAACAAGGACTAGCGGCAGACAATGAGCAGTTCTTC,CASSKQGLAADNEQFF,TRBJ2-1,TRBD2,many,TRBV9,16
TGTGCCAGCAGCTCCGGGACTAGCGTCTACGAGCAGTACTTC,CASSSGTSVYEQYF,TRBJ2-7,TRBD2,.,TRBV7-2,14
TGTGCCAGTAGTATAGGCGGGAGGTCAGATACGCAGTATTTT,CASSIGGRSDTQYF,TRBJ2-3,TRBD2,few,TRBV19,14
TGTGCCAGCGACAGTCACTCTGGGGCCAACGTCCTGACTTTC,CASDSHSGANVLTF,TRBJ2-6,.,many,TRBV28,14
TGTGCCAGCAGCACCGGGACGGAAGAGACCCAGTACTTC,CASSTGTEETQYF,TRBJ2-5,.,many,TRBV28,13
TGTGCCAGCGGCCACAGGGGCACCTACAATGAGCAGTTCTTC,CASGHRGTYNEQFF,TRBJ2-1,TRBD1,few,TRBV7-2,14
TGTGCCAGCAGCTATAGCGGGAGAGGCTCCTACGAGCAGTACTTC,CASSYSGRGSYEQYF,TRBJ2-7,TRBD2,many,TRBV5-5,15
TGTGCCAGCAGCCAAGCCGGACGGGAGGGCCTCAGAGAGCAGTTCTTC,CASSQAGREGLREQFF,TRBJ2-1,TRBD2,many,TRBV3-1,16
TGTGCCAGCAGCTCAAGACGCGGCCCCTACGAGCAGTACTTC,CASSSRRGPYEQYF,TRBJ2-7,.,many,TRBV7-2,14
TGCAGTGCTAGGGGGTTGGTTTCTAGCGGGCAATACGAGCAGTACTTC,CSARGLVSSGQYEQYF,TRBJ2-7,TRBD2,many,TRBV20-1,16
TGTGCCTGGAGTGGAGGACTAGCGGTGCCGGGGGAGCAGTACTTC,CAWSGGLAVPGEQYF,TRBJ2-7,TRBD2,many,TRBV30,15
TGTGCCTCCGGGACTAGCGGGCGACCCGAAGAGACCCAGTACTTC,CASGTSGRPEETQYF,TRBJ2-5,TRBD2,many,TRBV7-2,15
TGTGCCAGCAGTGAAGGGACAGGGGGTACCCACGAGCAGTACTTC,CASSEGTGGTHEQYF,TRBJ2-7,TRBD1,many,TRBV2,15
TGCAGTGCCGCTAGCGGGGGGACCTACAATGAGCAGTTCTTC,CSAASGGTYNEQFF,TRBJ2-1,TRBD2,many,TRBV20-1,14
TGTGCCAGCAGCTTGGAACGGTCCGAAGAGACCCAGTACTTC,CASSLERSEETQYF,TRBJ2-5,.,many,TRBV5-4,14
TGTGCCAGCAGAAATGGCCGGGCTTACGAGCAGTACTTC,CASRNGRAYEQYF,TRBJ2-7,.,.,TRBV7-9,13
TGCGCCAGCAAGGTCCCCAATGTGGGTCACTACGAGCAGTACTTC,CASKVPNVGHYEQYF,TRBJ2-7,.,many,TRBV5-1,15
TGTGCCAGCAGTCTCGACAGGATGAGGACCGGGGAGCTGTTTTTT,CASSLDRMRTGELFF,TRBJ2-2,.,many,TRBV6-2/TRBV6-3,15
TGTGCCAGCAGTTACGGGTTCCGCCTAGCGGGCCTGGGGGAGACCCAGTACTTC,CASSYGFRLAGLGETQYF,TRBJ2-5,TRBD2,many,TRBV6-5,18
TGCGCCAGCAGCTTGGTGGTAGACGCTGAGCAGTTCTTC,CASSLVVDAEQFF,TRBJ2-1,.,many,TRBV5-1,13
TGTGCCAGCAGCTTAATGGGGTTTAGGTCAAATTCGATGTCCGGGGAGCTGTTTTTT,CASSLMGFRSNSMSGELFF,TRBJ2-2,.,.,TRBV7-8,19
TGTGCCAGCAGCTTAGCGGGAGACGTGGATGAGCAGTTCTTC,CASSLAGDVDEQFF,TRBJ2-1,.,many,TRBV7-9,14
TGTGCCAGCAGCTTAGGCGGCAGTGGGACCCAGTACTTC,CASSLGGSGTQYF,TRBJ2-5,.,few,TRBV11-2,13
TGTGCCAGCAGTTTTGGGGGAGACCAGCCCCAGCATTTT,CASSFGGDQPQHF,TRBJ1-5,.,many,TRBV12-3/TRBV12-4,13
TGTGCCAGCAGCCTGAACCCAGGTTGGGGGGATGAGCAGTTCTTC,CASSLNPGWGDEQFF,TRBJ2-1,.,few,TRBV7-9,15
TGTGCCAGCAGAGGGGGAGGGCCGTACACAGATACGCAGTATTTT,CASRGGGPYTDTQYF,TRBJ2-3,.,many,TRBV28,15
TGTGCCAGCAGCCGGTGGGCTAGCGGGGGCCAAGAGACCCAGTACTTC,CASSRWASGGQETQYF,TRBJ2-5,TRBD2,many,TRBV5-6,16
TGTGCCAGCAGGATTAACCCGTACAATGAGCAGTTCTTC,CASRINPYNEQFF,TRBJ2-1,.,many,TRBV6-1,13
TGCAGCGTTCCCACAGGGGCGGGAGAGACCCAGTACTTC,CSVPTGAGETQYF,TRBJ2-5,TRBD1,many,TRBV29-1,13
TGTGCCATCAGGATGAATAGCGGGGAAGAGACCCAGTACTTC,CAIRMNSGEETQYF,TRBJ2-5,TRBD2,many,TRBV10-3,14
TGCAGTGCTACCGGGACAGGGGATAGAGGGTCCTACAATGAGCAGTTCTTC,CSATGTGDRGSYNEQFF,TRBJ2-1,TRBD1,few,TRBV20-1,17
TGTGCCAGCAGTTTTAACGTAGGCACCGGGGAGCTGTTTTTT,CASSFNVGTGELFF,TRBJ2-2,.,many,TRBV12-3/TRBV12-4,14
TGTGCCAGCACCCCCCAAGCGGGAGCGTACAATGAGCAGTTCTTC,CASTPQAGAYNEQFF,TRBJ2-1,TRBD2,many,TRBV6-2/TRBV6-3,15
TGTGCCTGTGGGGGTTGGACAGGGGGCGACGCTTTCTTT,CACGGWTGGDAFF,TRBJ1-1,TRBD1,.,TRBV30,13
TGCGCCAGCAGCTTGGATCTGGACAGGGGGCTTTCAGATACGCAGTATTTT,CASSLDLDRGLSDTQYF,TRBJ2-3,TRBD1,many,TRBV5-1,17